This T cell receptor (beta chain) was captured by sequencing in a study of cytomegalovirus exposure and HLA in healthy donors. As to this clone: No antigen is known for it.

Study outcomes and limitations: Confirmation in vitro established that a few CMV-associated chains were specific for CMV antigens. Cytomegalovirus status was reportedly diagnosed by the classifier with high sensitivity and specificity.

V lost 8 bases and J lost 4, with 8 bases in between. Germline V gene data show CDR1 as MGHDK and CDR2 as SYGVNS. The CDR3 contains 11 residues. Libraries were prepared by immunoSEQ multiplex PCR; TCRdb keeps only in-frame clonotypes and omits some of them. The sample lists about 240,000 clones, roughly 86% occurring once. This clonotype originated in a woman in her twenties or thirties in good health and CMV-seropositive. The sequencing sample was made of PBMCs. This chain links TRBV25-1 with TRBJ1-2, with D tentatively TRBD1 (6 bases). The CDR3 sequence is CASRGGYGYTF. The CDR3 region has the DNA TGTGCCAGCCGAGGGGGCTATGGCTACACCTTC.